Listed here are 7 T cell receptor beta chains from one sample, sequenced in a study of early T cells in non-severe SARS-CoV-2 infection (dated by TCRdb to the early 2020s). The protocol used for the library was 5' RACE. The sequencing machine was a NextSeq 500. TCRdb reprocessed the public reads (quality trimming at Q25 with fastp, clone calling with MiXCR) and kept in-frame beta chains. Rows matching on CDR3 protein sequence are summarized as one entry with the most common DNA and genes. The sample contains about 84,000 distinct CDR3 sequences, about 12% of them found a single time. The biggest ten clones account for approximately 2.5% of the sample. The specimen sequenced was whole blood. These receptors were taken from an adult who was a healthcare worker with PCR-confirmed SARS-CoV-2 infection or an uninfected control (not recorded which).

This clonotype was counted at least ten times. This chain links TRBV14 with TRBJ2-2; possible D gene TRBD1, 6 bases. The germline V gene has CDR1 SGHDN and CDR2 FVKESK. The V and J ends lost 4 bases and 7 bases respectively, with 10 bases between them. This CDR3 comprises 13 residues. CDR3 in DNA: TGTGCCAGCAGCCCAACAGGGTACGGGGAGCTGTTTTTT. Translation gives CASSPTGYGELFF.

This clonotype was counted at least ten times. This rearrangement joins TRBV6-2 or TRBV6-3 to TRBJ2-5; no clear D gene. V shed 7 bases and J shed 5 bases, with 14 bases lying between them. The CDR3 runs 13 residues. Germline V gives CDR1 MNHEY, CDR2 SVGEGT. This chain's CDR3 is CASTIYPWETQYF. The DNA of the CDR3 is TGTGCCAGCACGATTTACCCGTGGGAGACCCAGTACTTC.

This clonotype was detected many times. The chain couples TRBV28 to TRBJ1-1; D is uncertain. Germline values: CDR1 MDHEN, CDR2 SYDVKM. V was shortened by 2 bases and J by 3 bases, with 4 bases between the two germline ends. The CDR3 has 12 residues. The CDR3 DNA follows: TGTGCCAGCAGTTTAGCGGACACTGAAGCTTTCTTT. Translation: CASSLADTEAFF. Full variable domain (missing parts from reference TRBV28 and TRBJ1-1): DVKVTQSSRYLVKRTGEKVFLECVQDMDHENMFWYRQDPGLGLRLIYFSYDVKMKEKGDIPEGYSVSREKKERFSLILESASTNQTSMYLCASSLADTEAFFGQGTRLTVV.

This clonotype appeared a few times. The chain recombines TRBV28 with TRBJ1-3; D gene unclear. V was cut by 7 bases and J by 10 bases, with 11 bases left in between. Germline V lookup: CDR1 MDHEN, CDR2 SYDVKM. This CDR3 has 11 residues. DNA for the CDR3: TGTGCCAGCACCTCCCAGAAGACCATATATTTT. Translated: CASTSQKTIYF.

The chain recombines TRBV6-1 with TRBJ1-4; unclear D gene. The germline V gene encodes CDR1 MNHNS and CDR2 SASEGT. V lost 3 bases and J 7 bases, leaving 3 bases between the germline ends. The CDR3 length is 11 residues. The CDR3: CASSDVEKLFF. The DNA for the CDR3 is TGTGCCAGCAGTGACGTTGAAAAACTGTTTTTT.

This clonotype was seen more than once but under ten times. The V and J genes are TRBV5-4 and TRBJ2-7; weak D call: TRBD1 (5 bases). CDR1 is SGHNT, CDR2 YYREEE, per germline (reference sequence). Between the trimmed V and J ends, which lost 1 base and 5 bases, there was a span of 13 bases. This CDR3 has 14 amino acids. CDR3 in amino acids: CASSLRGSLDEQYF. The CDR3 nucleotides read TGTGCCAGCAGCTTGAGGGGCAGTTTGGACGAGCAGTACTTC.

In this sample, this clonotype turned up many times. The V gene is TRBV4-1, the J gene TRBJ1-6, with D unresolved. Trimming shortened V by 3 bases and J by 10 bases, and 7 bases separated the two germline ends. The CDR3 length is 12 residues. Germline V lookup: CDR1 MGHRA, CDR2 YSYEKL. CDR3 nucleotides: TGCGCCAGCAGCCAGGACTTATCACCCCTCCACTTT. Protein product: CASSQDLSPLHF.